What follows are 25 T cell receptor beta chains derived from one specimen sequenced in a study of T cell clonality in common variable immunodeficiency. Findings of the study overall: Reportedly, TCR beta sequences from common variable immunodeficiency showed fewer deletions and N-nucleotide insertions.

Clones were sequenced by immunoSEQ multiplex PCR, and TCRdb holds only the in-frame ones, with some missing. The sample lists 25,000 to 35,000 clones, none appearing once, the ten largest making up 5.4%. For these TCRs, the target antigens are not known. Sample: peripheral blood mononuclear cells. All receptors derive from a human donor with common variable immunodeficiency.

The sample holds a few counts of this clone. The CDR3 end lies 3 residues beyond the end of the read and is filled in from the germline J gene. The chain uses TRBV18 and TRBJ1-2; D uncertain. This CDR3 comprises 15 residues. Germline assignment: CDR1 KGHSH and CDR2 LQKENI. The V and J ends lost 5 bases and 7 bases respectively, with 20 bases between them. The CDR3 spells CASSTLDASSVGYTF. The CDR3 DNA, read in part, is TGTGCCAGCTCAACCCTTGATGCCTCCTCGGTTGGC.

This clone appeared many times. The CDR3 end falls 3 residues outside the read, so it is completed with the germline J gene. The chain employs TRBV7-9 and TRBJ1-1; D is possibly TRBD1 (6 bases). CDR3 length: 15 residues. Trimming removed 0 bases from V and 4 bases from J, with 12 bases in between. CDR1 and CDR2 (germline): SEHNR, FQNEAQ (reference sequence). Incomplete CDR3 DNA: TGTGCCAGCAGCTTAGCCAACAGGGTTGGCACTGAA. This encodes CASSLANRVGTE. The entire CDR3 reads CASSLANRVGTEAFF. Using reference TRBV7-9 and TRBJ1-1 for the parts outside the CDR3, the full variable domain is DTGVSQNPRHKITKRGQNVTFRCDPISEHNRLYWYRQTLGQGPEFLTYFQNEAQLEKSRLLSDRFSAERPKGSFSTLEIQRTEQGDSAMYLCASSLANRVGTEAFFGQGTRLTVV.

On this clone: Read sequence stops 3 residues before the CDR3 end, and the germline J gene provides the missing end. The chain carries TRBV7-2 and TRBJ1-1; D gene unclear. CDR1 is SGHTA, CDR2 FQGNSA, per germline. This CDR3 is 13 amino acids long. The V gene lost 5 bases and the J gene lost 1 base, with 8 bases spanning the gap. This CDR3 is CASSQTWNTEAFF. CDR3 DNA (partial): TGTGCCAGCAGCCAAACATGGAACACTGAA.

This clone was detected ten times or more. The read ends 3 residues shy of where the CDR3 ends; the end is completed using the germline J gene. The chain employs TRBV5-6 and TRBJ2-3; 7 bases agree with TRBD2. The ends lost 2 bases at V and 1 base at J; junction bases unmatched: 4. The germline CDR1 and CDR2 sequences are SGHDT and YYEEEE. This CDR3 has 15 residues. CDR3 protein: CASSFSGGRTDTQYF. CDR3 DNA (partial): TGTGCCAGCAGCTTCTCGGGGGGACGCACAGATACG.

Notes on this clone: The CDR3 is cut off 3 residues early in the read; its end comes from the germline J gene. This chain links TRBV19 with TRBJ1-4, with D possibly being TRBD1 (6 bases). Between the trimmed V and J ends, which lost 4 bases and 2 bases, there was a span of 11 bases. Germline V lookup: CDR1 LNHDA, CDR2 SQIVND (reference sequence). The CDR3 loop spans 15 amino acids. The part of the CDR3 DNA that was read is TGTGCCAGTAGTAGCTACAGGGACACTAATGAAAAA. Protein product: CASSSYRDTNEK. The whole CDR3 region reads CASSSYRDTNEKLFF.

This clone showed up just a few times. The read finishes 3 residues shy of the CDR3 end, and the germline J gene is used to complete it. V usage is TRBV7-2 and J usage is TRBJ2-7; the D gene is possibly TRBD1 (6 bases). The CDR3 length is 12 residues. Between the trimmed V and J ends, which lost 3 bases and 3 bases, there was a span of 6 bases. Germline assignment: CDR1 SGHTA and CDR2 FQGNSA. The covered CDR3 bases are TGTGCCAGCAGCTTCAGGGGCTACGAG. Translation: CASSFRGYE. The entire CDR3 protein reads CASSFRGYEQYF.

As for this clone: Sequencing ends 3 residues short of the CDR3 end; the germline J gene provides the rest. The chain links TRBV18 to TRBJ2-3; 7 nucleotides agree with TRBD2. V lost 6 bases, J lost 1 base, and 10 bases stayed unmatched. The CDR3 extends over 16 amino acids. Germline CDR1 and CDR2: KGHSH and LQKENI. CDR3 loop: CASSTGVGGGTDTQYF. The sequenced part of the CDR3 DNA is TGTGCCAGCTCCACAGGAGTGGGGGGGGGCACAGATACG.

As regards this clone: The read falls 3 residues short of the CDR3 end, and the missing part is taken from the germline J gene. The chain couples TRBV11-3 to TRBJ2-7, with no clear D. The germline gives CDR1 SGHNT, CDR2 YENEEA. The CDR3 runs to 14 residues. With 5 bases removed from V and 0 bases from J, the gap between germline ends came to 11 bases. CDR3 sequence: CASSPGWASYEQYF. The sequenced CDR3 bases are TGTGCCAGCAGCCCAGGATGGGCCTCCTACGAG.

As for this clone: Sequencing ends 3 residues short of the CDR3 end; the germline J gene provides the rest. The genes are TRBV6-2 or TRBV6-3 and TRBJ1-5; 8 bases map to TRBD1. CDR3 length equals 13 residues. Germline CDR1 reads MNHEY; CDR2 reads SVGEGT. The J segment lost 7 bases and the V segment lost 5 bases, leaving 4 bases of the junction unmatched. The CDR3 region is CASSHSGGQPQHF. CDR3 DNA, as far as it was read: TGTGCCAGCAGTCATTCAGGGGGCCAGCCC.

Concerning this clone itself: The read halts 3 residues ahead of the CDR3 end, with the missing end drawn from the germline J gene. The gene calls are TRBV18 and TRBJ1-1, with a weak D call TRBD1 (6 bases). Germline V gene lookup returns CDR1 KGHSH and CDR2 LQKENI. The CDR3 sequence is 13 residues long. With 10 bases removed from V and 1 base from J, the gap between germline ends came to 13 bases. The CDR3 bases that were read are TGTGCCACCGCAAGGACAGAGAACACTGAA. Residues: CATARTENTE. The full CDR3 is CATARTENTEAFF. The whole variable domain, remainder taken from reference TRBV18 and TRBJ1-1, is NAGVMQNPRHLVRRRGQEARLRCSPMKGHSHVYWYRQLPEEGLKFMVYLQKENIIDESGMPKERFSAEFPKEGPSILRIQQVVRGDSAAYFCATARTENTEAFFGQGTRLTVV.

This clone has more than one count but fewer than ten. The missing CDR3 end, 3 residues past where the read stops, is filled in from the germline J gene. The chain employs TRBV2 and TRBJ1-2, with D tentatively TRBD1 (5 bases). CDR1 and CDR2 (germline): SNHLY, FYNNEI. The CDR3 extends over 12 amino acids. V was shortened by 5 bases and J by 7 bases, with 11 bases between the two germline ends. The CDR3 DNA, read in part, is TGTGCCAGCAGTACAATCGGGGGTGGC. This gives the protein CASSTIGGG. The whole CDR3 reads CASSTIGGGYTF.

Only a few counts were recorded for this clone. Sequencing ends 3 residues short of the CDR3 end; the germline J gene provides the rest. J is TRBJ2-7 and V is TRBV5-1; D possibly corresponds to TRBD2 (5 bases). CDR1 and CDR2 (germline): SGHRS, YFSETQ. The CDR3 contains 15 residues. Trimming stripped 4 bases from V and 1 base from J, with 15 bases between. The sequenced CDR3 bases are TGCGCCAGCAGCGACCTGTTACGGGGTTCCTACGAG. Translation gives CASSDLLRGSYE. From start to end, the CDR3 is CASSDLLRGSYEQYF.

Comment on this clone: The read ends 3 residues early relative to the CDR3; the germline J gene fills the gap. The rearrangement uses TRBV7-3 and TRBJ1-2, with 7 bases lining up with TRBD1. Germline V gene sequence: CDR1 SGHTA, CDR2 FQGTGA. The CDR3 totals 13 residues. J lost 5 bases, V lost 4 bases, and 4 bases had no gene match. The chain's CDR3 is CASSSSGQYGYTF. Partial CDR3 DNA: TGTGCCAGCAGCTCATCGGGACAGTATGGC.

Of note for this clone: The read terminates 3 residues ahead of where the CDR3 ends, so the germline J gene completes it. This chain connects TRBV5-6 to TRBJ1-2; the D gene is possibly TRBD1 (5 bases). The V gene lost 3 bases and the J gene lost 4 bases, with 16 bases spanning the gap. The CDR3 is 15 residues long. CDR1 and CDR2 from the germline V gene are SGHDT and YYEEEE. CDR3 amino acids: CASSWQGITPYGYTF. The sequenced part of the CDR3 DNA is TGTGCCAGCAGCTGGCAGGGAATAACGCCCTATGGC.

This clone was counted between two and nine times. The read is 3 residues too short to cover the CDR3 end, so that end is filled in from the germline J gene. This chain joins TRBV19 and TRBJ2-7; D is perhaps TRBD2 (6 bases). The CDR3 is 14 residues long. Germline V gene lookup returns CDR1 LNHDA and CDR2 SQIVND (reference sequence). V was trimmed by 3 bases and J by 2 bases, leaving 11 bases between them. The CDR3 protein is CASSIGGQTYEQYF. The covered CDR3 bases are TGTGCCAGTAGTATCGGGGGTCAAACCTACGAG.

As regards this clone: The read ends 3 residues early relative to the CDR3; the germline J gene fills the gap. This chain connects TRBV18 to TRBJ1-4, with a tentative D call TRBD1 (5 bases). The V end lost 1 base, the J end lost 4 bases, and 13 bases lay between the germline ends. There are 16 residues in the CDR3. Per germline, CDR1 KGHSH and CDR2 LQKENI. Here the CDR3 reads CASSPRGVTINEKLFF. CDR3 DNA (partial): TGTGCCAGCTCACCACGAGGGGTTACTATTAATGAAAAA.

This clone was seen only a few times. The read ends 3 residues before the CDR3 terminus; that terminus is restored from the germline J gene. The rearrangement links TRBV19 to TRBJ1-2; the match to TRBD1 covers 10 bases. The CDR3 has 13 amino acids. Germline assignment: CDR1 LNHDA and CDR2 SQIVND (reference sequence). The CDR3 loop is CAGKGTGESSYTF. The CDR3 bases that were read are TGTGCCGGAAAAGGGACAGGGGAGTCAAGC.

As regards this clone: Read sequence stops 3 residues before the CDR3 end, and the germline J gene provides the missing end. The genes are TRBV7-2 and TRBJ2-1; D is unresolved. The CDR3 spans 12 residues. The V end lost 6 bases, the J end lost 8 bases, and 11 bases lay between the germline ends. Germline assignment: CDR1 SGHTA and CDR2 FQGNSA. CDR3 bases read: TGTGCCAGCAGGGGTGGGCCGGATGAG. Its protein product is CASRGGPDE. The entire CDR3 protein is CASRGGPDEQFF.

This clone has a count of ten or more. Read sequence stops 3 residues before the CDR3 end, and the germline J gene provides the missing end. The chain is built from TRBV6-2 or TRBV6-3 and TRBJ2-3; D is perhaps TRBD1 (6 bases). CDR3 length: 15 residues. Germline CDR1 and CDR2: MNHEY and SVGEGT. V lost 6 bases, J lost 0 bases, and 13 bases lay in between. The CDR3 protein is CASSSTGMSTDTQYF. The sequenced CDR3 bases are TGTGCCAGCAGCTCAACAGGGATGAGCACAGATACG.

There are a few counts of this clone. The read ends 3 residues shy of where the CDR3 ends; the end is completed using the germline J gene. This chain connects TRBV18 to TRBJ1-1, with TRBD1 matching 7 bases. The V and J ends lost 2 bases and 4 bases, in that order; junction bases with no gene match: 13. The germline gives CDR1 KGHSH, CDR2 LQKENI. CDR3 length equals 17 residues. CDR3 bases read: TGTGCCAGCTCACCAAACCACTCAGGGGGGAGGGCCACTGAA. Its protein is CASSPNHSGGRATE. The whole CDR3 is CASSPNHSGGRATEAFF.

A word on this clone: The read ends 3 residues shy of where the CDR3 ends; the end is completed using the germline J gene. The J gene is TRBJ2-3, the V gene TRBV7-2, with D possibly TRBD2 on 6 matching bases. Germline loops: CDR1 SGHTA, CDR2 FQGNSA. CDR3 size: 13 residues. The CDR3 is CASRLSVAGPQYF. CDR3 DNA, as far as it was read: TGTGCCAGCAGACTATCAGTGGCGGGGCCG. The full variable domain, rest sourced from reference TRBV7-2 and TRBJ2-3, is GAGVSQSPSNKVTEKGKDVELRCDPISGHTALYWYRQSLGQGLEFLIYFQGNSAPDKSGLPSDRFSAERTGGSVSTLTIQRTQQEDSAVYLCASRLSVAGPQYFGPGTRLTVL.

This clone was detected a few times. The read stops 3 residues short of the end of the CDR3; the missing end is completed from the germline J gene. The chain combines TRBV11-3 with TRBJ1-1; a weak D match, TRBD1 (6 bases). This CDR3 comprises 13 residues. The V end was cut by 6 bases, the J end by 7 bases, with 15 bases between. Germline V lookup: CDR1 SGHNT, CDR2 YENEEA. CDR3: CASSGTGRDEAFF. The sequenced part of the CDR3 DNA is TGTGCCAGCAGTGGCACAGGGAGAGATGAA. Drawing the rest from reference TRBV11-3 and TRBJ1-1, the complete variable domain is EAGVVQSPRYKIIEKKQPVAFWCNPISGHNTLYWYLQNLGQGPELLIRYENEEAVDDSQLPKDRFSAERLKGVDSTLKIQPAELGDSAVYLCASSGTGRDEAFFGQGTRLTVV.

This clone has more than one count but fewer than ten. The read finishes 3 residues shy of the CDR3 end, and the germline J gene is used to complete it. V is TRBV30 and J is TRBJ1-5; D unclear. The CDR3 runs 13 residues. V lost 1 base and J lost 6, with 10 bases in between. Germline V gene data show CDR1 as GTSNPN and CDR2 as SVGIG (reference sequence). CDR3 protein: CAWSAVEGQPQHF. The CDR3 bases that were read are TGTGCCTGGAGTGCCGTAGAGGGTCAGCCC.

In the case of this clone: Coverage ceases 3 residues before the CDR3 finishes, and the germline J gene fills in the end. The rearrangement joins TRBV7-2 to TRBJ1-5, with 7 bases matching TRBD1. CDR1 and CDR2 (germline): SGHTA, FQGNSA. Unmatched junction bases numbered 5, after V lost 7 bases and J lost 5 bases. CDR3 length: 13 residues. The CDR3 sequence: CASTYDRDQPQHF. Incomplete CDR3 DNA: TGTGCCAGCACCTACGACAGGGATCAGCCC.

This clone was seen ten or more times. The CDR3 end is not reached by the read, which stops 3 residues before it; the germline J gene fills it in. The chain links TRBV29-1 to TRBJ2-1, with D maybe TRBD1 (5 bases). Germline loops: CDR1 SQVTM, CDR2 ANQGSEA. The CDR3 spans 14 residues. Trimming pared 7 bases from V and 1 base from J, leaving 14 bases between. The DNA read from the CDR3 is TGCAGCGCACAGTGGGGCCAATCCTACAATGAG. Protein product: CSAQWGQSYNE. The whole CDR3 protein reads CSAQWGQSYNEQFF.